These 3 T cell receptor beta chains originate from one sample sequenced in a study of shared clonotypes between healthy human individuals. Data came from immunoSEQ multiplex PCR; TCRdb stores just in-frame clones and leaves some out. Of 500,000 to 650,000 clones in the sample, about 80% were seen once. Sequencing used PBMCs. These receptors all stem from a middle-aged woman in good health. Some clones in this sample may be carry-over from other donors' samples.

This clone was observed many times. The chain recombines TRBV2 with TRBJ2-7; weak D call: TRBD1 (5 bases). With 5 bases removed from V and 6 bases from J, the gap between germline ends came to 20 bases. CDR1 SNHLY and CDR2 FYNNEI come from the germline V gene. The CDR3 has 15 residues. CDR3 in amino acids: CASSSTDRVGLEQYF. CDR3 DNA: TGTGCCAGCAGTTCGACGGACCGAGTGGGGCTCGAGCAGTACTTC. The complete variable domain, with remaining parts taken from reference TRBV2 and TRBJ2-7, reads EPEVTQTPSHQVTQMGQEVILRCVPISNHLYFYWYRQILGQKVEFLVSFYNNEISEKSEIFDDQFSVERPDGSNFTLKIRSTKLEDSAMYFCASSSTDRVGLEQYFGPGTRLTVT.

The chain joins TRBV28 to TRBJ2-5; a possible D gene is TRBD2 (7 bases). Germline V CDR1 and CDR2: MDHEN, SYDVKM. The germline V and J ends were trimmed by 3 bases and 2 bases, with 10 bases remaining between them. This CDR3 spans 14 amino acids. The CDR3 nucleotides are TGTGCCAGCAGTTTGAGGGGGGGACAAGAGACCCAGTACTTC. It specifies CASSLRGGQETQYF. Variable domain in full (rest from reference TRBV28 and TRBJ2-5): DVKVTQSSRYLVKRTGEKVFLECVQDMDHENMFWYRQDPGLGLRLIYFSYDVKMKEKGDIPEGYSVSREKKERFSLILESASTNQTSMYLCASSLRGGQETQYFGPGTRLLVL.

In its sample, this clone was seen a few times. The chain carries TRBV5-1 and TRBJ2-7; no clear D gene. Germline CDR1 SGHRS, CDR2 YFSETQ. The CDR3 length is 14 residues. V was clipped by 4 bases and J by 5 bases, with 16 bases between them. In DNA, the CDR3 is TGCGCCAGCAGCCCGGCCCCTAGTCTCGACGAGCAGTACTTC. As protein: CASSPAPSLDEQYF.